This T cell receptor beta chain was recovered during a study of vaccination and CD4 T cells after COVID-19 (dated 2022 in TCRdb). Describing the broader study: In the convalescent cohort there were six males and four females, among whom were two Hispanic individuals, seven Caucasians, two Asians and one multiracial person. Each participant got two doses of either the Pfizer-BioNTech BNT162b2 vaccine (n=8) or the Moderna mRNA-1273 vaccine (n=2). Post-COVID blood samples were collected from convalescent patients a median of around 100 days after diagnosis, with a range of about 30 to 161 days. Post-vaccine blood samples were collected a median of 72 days after the second vaccine dose, ranging from roughly 14 to 241 days. Overlapping spike peptide pools from SARS-CoV-2 and from the common cold coronaviruses HCoV-NL63, HCoV-OC43 and HCoV-229E were used as culture stimuli. As controls, cultures received a CEFX viral epitope pool (the positive control), an HIV-1 Nef peptide pool (the negative control), or no peptide at all. The spike-specific CD4+ TCR repertoire was compared before and after mRNA vaccination in 10 COVID-19 convalescent patients and several infection-naive healthy vaccine recipients. What the study reported, not specific to this receptor: Only a relatively small number of convalescent patients were included in the study, and early timepoints following natural infection were not analyzed. The median count of SARS-CoV-2-reactive clonotypes went up from about 23 after infection to approximately 40 after vaccination, although the change was not significant. Nearly all vaccine-specific clones in convalescent patients (304 of 307) were mono-reactive for SARS-CoV-2 spike rather than cross-reactive with common cold coronaviruses. In convalescent patients, a median roughly 83% of post-vaccine SARS-CoV-2-reactive clones were detected only after vaccination, and vaccine-specific priming was suggested by this finding.

As regards this clonotype: This clone's antigen is unknown. Nothing much larger sits one base from this clone, and base qualities are not available.

The CDR3 has 13 amino acids, counting the end cysteine and phenylalanine. Left in the record is the CDR3 DNA by itself, 39 bases read in frame from the first base. The V end loses 1 base and the J end loses 4 bases, and a stretch of 7 bases separates them. CDR1 and CDR2, per the germline V gene, are SGHDN and FVKESK. The meaning of the sample's treatment or condition label: approximately 11-day PBMC culture with coronavirus spike peptide pools or control peptides (ViraFEST assay). To expand antigen-specific T cells with peptide pools and then pick out the expanded clonotypes through TCR sequencing, the study relied on the ViraFEST assay. Negative nucleocapsid antibody tests taken both before and after vaccination confirmed that the healthy vaccine recipients had no prior SARS-CoV-2 infection. Each well held millions of PBMCs cultured in IMDM containing approximately 5% human AB serum and around 10 IU/ml IL-2, with around 9.2 ug/ml peptide pools added. On days 3 and 7, half of the culture medium was replaced with fresh IL-2-containing medium. Once the cells had been in culture for around nine days, the EasySep CD4+ T cell isolation kit was used to isolate CD4+ T cells by negative selection. PBMCs were separated from whole blood using Ficoll-Paque Plus gradient centrifugation and then either used fresh or cryopreserved at -140C. Triplicate wells were generally used for each culture condition.

Library creation used PCR. At the Johns Hopkins FTIC core, DNA from the cultured CD4+ T cells underwent TCR sequencing with the Oncomine TCR Beta short-read assay. The QIAamp micro DNA kit was used to extract genomic DNA from the cultured CD4+ T cells. Oncomine TCR Beta libraries from cultured CD4+ T cells were pooled with unique dual indexes and sequenced on an Illumina iSeq 100. On the authors' methods: Non-productive sequences were removed, and CDR3s that did not start with C, did not end with F or W, or were shorter than 7 amino acids were discarded. Antigen-specific clonotypes were identified with the MANAFEST web application by comparing peptide-stimulated wells with reference and other culture wells. An FDR below 0.05, an odds ratio above 5, and a productive frequency above 0.1% in at least two of three replicate wells were required for clones to be considered positive. Clonotypes that were significantly expanded in both SARS-CoV-2 spike wells and at least one common cold coronavirus spike condition were defined as cross-reactive. CDR3 homology was assessed with Levenshtein distances (stringdist) and unrooted phylogenetic trees (ape) in R version 3.6.1. TCRdb cleaned the public reads at Q25 with fastp, built clones with MiXCR and kept in-frame beta chains. Every CDR3 protein is listed once, alongside the most common genes and DNA of its rows. The V and J calls reflect TCRdb's pipeline rather than the authors' work. The sample table lists about 13,000 distinct CDR3 sequences, about 25% of them with a count of one. Clones ranked in the top ten supply under 35% of the sample.

The chain couples TRBV14 to TRBJ1-1, with the identity of the D gene unclear. The clonotype comes from a human donor who received a COVID-19 vaccine. The source was CD4+ T cells from blood, cultured in vitro, collected before SARS-CoV-2 vaccination. DNA sequence: TGTGCCAGCAGCCAAGTAGGGTCCACTGAAGCTTTCTTT. The translation is CASSQVGSTEAFF.